This TCR beta chain was recorded in a study of shared clonotypes between healthy human individuals. Study-wide points: It was observed that around 5% of naive CD4 clonotypes were shared across several donors. On the whole, naive subsets had larger estimated richness than memory subsets had.

The CDR3 length is 15 residues. The ends were cut back, 4 bases at V and 0 bases at J, with 11 bases in the middle. CDR1 is SGDLS and CDR2 is YYNGEE in the germline V gene. Genomic DNA of each subset was evenly split across several immunoSEQ plates. The protocol was immunoSEQ multiplex PCR, while the TCRdb copy is restricted to in-frame clones and leaves out a portion. The data show about 1.4 million clones, approximately 96% seen once. Within Nashville, Tennessee resided all donors, each a Caucasian adult. Comment on this clone: Its specificity is not known.

The specimen was naive CD4+ T cells sorted from blood. Specified subset: CD45RA+ positively selected. The chain combines TRBV9 with TRBJ1-3; D ambiguous. The sequence was collected from a young man in good health. CDR3 sequence: CASSHSGFSGNTIYF. CDR3 in DNA: TGTGCCAGCAGCCACTCGGGTTTCTCTGGAAACACCATATATTTT.